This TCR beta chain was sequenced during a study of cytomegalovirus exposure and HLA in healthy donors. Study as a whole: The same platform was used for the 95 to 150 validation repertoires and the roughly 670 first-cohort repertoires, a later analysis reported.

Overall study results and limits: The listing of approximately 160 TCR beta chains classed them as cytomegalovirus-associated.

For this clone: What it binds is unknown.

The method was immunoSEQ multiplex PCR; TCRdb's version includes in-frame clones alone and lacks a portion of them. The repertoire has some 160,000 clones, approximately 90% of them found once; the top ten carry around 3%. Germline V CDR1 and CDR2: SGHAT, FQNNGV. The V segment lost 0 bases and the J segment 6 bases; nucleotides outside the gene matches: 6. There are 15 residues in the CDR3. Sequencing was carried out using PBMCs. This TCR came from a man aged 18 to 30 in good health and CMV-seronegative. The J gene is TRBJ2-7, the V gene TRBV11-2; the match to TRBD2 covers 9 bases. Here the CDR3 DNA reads TGTGCCAGCAGCTTAGAGGTAGCGGGAGATTCCGAGCAGTACTTC. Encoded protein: CASSLEVAGDSEQYF.